The 3 T cell receptor beta chains below were found in one sample sequenced in a study of metastatic and nonmetastatic thyroid tumors. Thyroid surgery had not been preceded by any treatment in any patient. Via MiXCR, TCRdb re-called the PCR reads. This table has around 34,000 clones, around 17% appearing once. Sequenced material: blood. The receptor source for this set is a female donor with papillary thyroid cancer or a benign thyroid nodule (not recorded which). Some clones in this sample may be carry-over from other donors' samples.

This clone was recorded at least ten times. The same CDR3 also results from other DNA sequences found in this sample. The J gene is TRBJ2-5, the V gene TRBV2; the match to TRBD2 covers 8 bases. Germline CDR1 SNHLY, CDR2 FYNNEI. There are 14 residues in the CDR3. Germline trimming cut 10 bases from V and 1 base from J; bases unmatched to any gene: 8. This chain's CDR3 is CATLAADFQETQYF. CDR3 bases: TGTGCCACACTAGCGGCTGACTTCCAAGAGACCCAGTACTTC. Full variable domain (missing parts from reference TRBV2 and TRBJ2-5): EPEVTQTPSHQVTQMGQEVILRCVPISNHLYFYWYRQILGQKVEFLVSFYNNEISEKSEIFDDQFSVERPDGSNFTLKIRSTKLEDSAMYFCATLAADFQETQYFGPGTRLLVL.

This clone was seen ten or more times. This sequence joins TRBV10-3 and TRBJ2-3; maybe TRBD1 (6 bases). This CDR3 region has 14 residues. Germline lookup yields CDR1 ENHRY and CDR2 SYGVKD. V lost 6 bases to trimming and J lost 1 base, with 11 bases between them. CDR3 nucleotide sequence: TGTGCCATCAGCCCGGGACACCGCACAGATACGCAGTATTTT. It translates to CAISPGHRTDTQYF.

This clone has ten or more counts. V is TRBV11-3 and J is TRBJ1-1; no firm D call. The germline V gene encodes CDR1 SGHNT and CDR2 YENEEA. Trimming took off 5 bases at V and 3 bases at J, with 10 bases between the two ends. CDR3 length equals 13 residues. The CDR3 DNA follows: TGTGCCAGCAGCCGAGGGAGGGACACTGAAGCTTTCTTT. It specifies CASSRGRDTEAFF.